This TCR beta chain was retrieved from a study of graft-versus-host responses after intestinal transplantation. About the research overall: Among the recipients, transplants were multivisceral, liver-intestinal, or isolated intestinal. Anti-thymocyte globulin induction preceded two to three years of tacrolimus and steroid maintenance in all recipients.

Note on this clone: Its antigen remains unidentified.

Repertoires were generated with immunoSEQ multiplex PCR, while TCRdb's copy carries only in-frame clones and drops some. The sample has tens of thousands of clones; roughly 89% are singletons. CDR1 MDHEN and CDR2 SYDVKM come from the germline V gene. This CDR3 has 11 amino acids. The germline V and J ends were trimmed by 3 bases and 8 bases, with 6 bases remaining between them. The receptor was isolated from a human donor who received an intestinal transplant. The source was unstimulated CD4+ T cells sorted from spleen or lymph node cells, collected before intestinal transplant. V is TRBV28 and J is TRBJ2-3; tentatively, D is TRBD1 (6 bases). CDR3 loop: CASSFRGTQYF. In DNA form, the CDR3 reads TGTGCCAGCAGTTTCAGGGGTACGCAGTATTTT. Full variable domain (outside the CDR3, taken from reference TRBV28 and TRBJ2-3): DVKVTQSSRYLVKRTGEKVFLECVQDMDHENMFWYRQDPGLGLRLIYFSYDVKMKEKGDIPEGYSVSREKKERFSLILESASTNQTSMYLCASSFRGTQYFGPGTRLTVL.